This T cell receptor beta chain was captured in a study of shared clonotypes between healthy human individuals. The study, taken as a whole, reports: Richness estimates generally favored naive over memory subsets. For naive CD4 cells, 5% to 6.5% of clonotypes were shared across a handful of donors.

Turning to this clone: Its target is not known.

Germline CDR1 MDHEN, CDR2 SYDVKM. With 5 bases removed from V and 8 bases from J, the gap between germline ends came to 15 bases. The CDR3 has 14 residues. TCRdb's copy holds only in-frame clones and misses some; the assay was immunoSEQ multiplex PCR. The sample comprises almost 750,000 clones, 55% to 80% of which are singletons, and around 1.7% rests with the top ten. The source material was memory CD4+ T cells sorted from blood. Noted subset: CD45RA-negative fraction. This clonotype was sampled from a woman in her twenties or thirties in good health. The chain recombines TRBV28 with TRBJ1-4, with D tentatively TRBD1 (5 bases). As DNA, the CDR3 is TGTGCCAGCAGTGTCGGGACGTCTAGGGAAAAACTGTTTTTT. Its protein product is CASSVGTSREKLFF. Variable domain in full (rest from reference TRBV28 and TRBJ1-4): DVKVTQSSRYLVKRTGEKVFLECVQDMDHENMFWYRQDPGLGLRLIYFSYDVKMKEKGDIPEGYSVSREKKERFSLILESASTNQTSMYLCASSVGTSREKLFFGSGTQLSVL.